This T cell receptor beta chain was recorded in a study of blood T cells in healthy people across ages. Study-level findings and limits: Naive CD4+ cell counts and diversity both ran higher in long-lived than in aged donors. Estimated diversity that came from one million T cells was considered an underestimate.

Every sample had a minimum of 6 million PBMCs isolated. Regarding this clonotype: Its antigen is undetermined.

V lost 5 bases and J lost 3, with 14 bases in between. The CDR3 has 15 residues. Germline lookup yields CDR1 MNHNY and CDR2 SVGAGI (reference sequence). A second about 6 to 12 cycle PCR used barcoded and J-beta primers. Researchers report that each sample yielded at least 3 million CDR3-containing paired-end reads. TCRdb reprocessed the 5' RACE reads via MiXCR and lists one record per CDR3 protein. The sample shows about 670,000 distinct CDR3 sequences, around 43% of them seen only once. V and J are TRBV6-6 and TRBJ2-1, with a tentative D call TRBD1 (6 bases). The source of this sequence is an older man in good health. Sequenced input: blood. The CDR3, as DNA: TGTGCCAGCAGTCCCCCTACAGGGAACTACAATGAGCAGTTCTTC. It yields the protein CASSPPTGNYNEQFF.